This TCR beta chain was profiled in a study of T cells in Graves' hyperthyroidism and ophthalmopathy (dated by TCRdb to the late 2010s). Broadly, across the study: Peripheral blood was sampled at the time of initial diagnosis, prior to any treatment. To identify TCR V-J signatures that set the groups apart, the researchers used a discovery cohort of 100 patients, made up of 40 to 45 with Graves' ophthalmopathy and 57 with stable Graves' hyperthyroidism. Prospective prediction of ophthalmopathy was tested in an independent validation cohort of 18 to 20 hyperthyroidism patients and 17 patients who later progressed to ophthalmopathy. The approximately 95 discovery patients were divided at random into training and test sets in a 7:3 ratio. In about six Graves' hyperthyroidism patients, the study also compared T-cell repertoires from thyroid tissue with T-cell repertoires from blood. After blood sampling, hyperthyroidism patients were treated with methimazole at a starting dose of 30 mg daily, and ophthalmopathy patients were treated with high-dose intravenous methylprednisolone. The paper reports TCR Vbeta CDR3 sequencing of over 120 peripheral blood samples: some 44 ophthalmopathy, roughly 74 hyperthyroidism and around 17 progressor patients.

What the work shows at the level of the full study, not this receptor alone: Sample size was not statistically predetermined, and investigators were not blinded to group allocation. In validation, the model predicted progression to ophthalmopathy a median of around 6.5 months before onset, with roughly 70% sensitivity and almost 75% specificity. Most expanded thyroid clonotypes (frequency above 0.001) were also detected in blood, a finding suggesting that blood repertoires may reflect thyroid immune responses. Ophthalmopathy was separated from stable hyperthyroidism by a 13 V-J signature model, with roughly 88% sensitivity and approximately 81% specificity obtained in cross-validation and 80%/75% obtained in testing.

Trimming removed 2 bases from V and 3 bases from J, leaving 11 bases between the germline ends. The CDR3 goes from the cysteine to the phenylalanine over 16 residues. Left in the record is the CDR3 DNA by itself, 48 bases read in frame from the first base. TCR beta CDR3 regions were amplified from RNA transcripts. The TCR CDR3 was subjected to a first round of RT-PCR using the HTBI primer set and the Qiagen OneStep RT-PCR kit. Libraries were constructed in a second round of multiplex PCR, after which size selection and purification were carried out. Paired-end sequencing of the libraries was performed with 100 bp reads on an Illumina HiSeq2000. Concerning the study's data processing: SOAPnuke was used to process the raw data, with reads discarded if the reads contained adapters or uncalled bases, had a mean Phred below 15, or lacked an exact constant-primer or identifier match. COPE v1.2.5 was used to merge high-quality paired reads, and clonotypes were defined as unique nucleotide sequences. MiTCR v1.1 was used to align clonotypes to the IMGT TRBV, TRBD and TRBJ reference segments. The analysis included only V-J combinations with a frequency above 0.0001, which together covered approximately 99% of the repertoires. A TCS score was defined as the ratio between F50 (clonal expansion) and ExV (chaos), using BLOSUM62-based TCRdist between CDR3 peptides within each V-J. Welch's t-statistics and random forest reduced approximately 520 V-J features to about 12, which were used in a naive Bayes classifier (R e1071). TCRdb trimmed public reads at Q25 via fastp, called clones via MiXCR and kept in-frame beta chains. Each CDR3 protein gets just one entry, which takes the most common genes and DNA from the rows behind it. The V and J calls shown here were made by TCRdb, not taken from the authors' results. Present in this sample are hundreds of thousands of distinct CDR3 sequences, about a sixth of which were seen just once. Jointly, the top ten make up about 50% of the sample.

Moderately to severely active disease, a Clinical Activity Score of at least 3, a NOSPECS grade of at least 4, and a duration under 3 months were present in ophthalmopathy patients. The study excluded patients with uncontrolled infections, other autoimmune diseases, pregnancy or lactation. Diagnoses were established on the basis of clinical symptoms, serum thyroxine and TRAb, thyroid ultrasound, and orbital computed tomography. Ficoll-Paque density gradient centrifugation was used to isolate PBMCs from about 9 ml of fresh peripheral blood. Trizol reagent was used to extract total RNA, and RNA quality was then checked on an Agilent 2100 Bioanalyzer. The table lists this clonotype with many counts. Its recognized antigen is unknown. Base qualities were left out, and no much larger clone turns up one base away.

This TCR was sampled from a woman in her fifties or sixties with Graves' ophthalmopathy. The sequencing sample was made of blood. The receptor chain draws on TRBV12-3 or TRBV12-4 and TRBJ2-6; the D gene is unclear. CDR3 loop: CASSLNGGDGANVLTF. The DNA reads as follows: TGTGCCAGCAGTTTAAATGGTGGTGATGGGGCCAACGTCCTGACTTTC.